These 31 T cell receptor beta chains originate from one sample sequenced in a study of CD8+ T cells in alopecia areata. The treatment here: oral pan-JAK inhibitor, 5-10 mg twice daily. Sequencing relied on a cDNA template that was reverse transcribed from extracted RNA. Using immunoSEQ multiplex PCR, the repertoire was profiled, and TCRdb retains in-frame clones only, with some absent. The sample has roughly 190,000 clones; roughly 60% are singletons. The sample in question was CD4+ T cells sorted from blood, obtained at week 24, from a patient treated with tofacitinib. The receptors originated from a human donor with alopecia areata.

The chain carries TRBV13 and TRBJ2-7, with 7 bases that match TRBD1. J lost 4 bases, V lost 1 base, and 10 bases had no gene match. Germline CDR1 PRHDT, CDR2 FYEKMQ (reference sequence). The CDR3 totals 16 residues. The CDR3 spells CASSLARGSFRYEQYF. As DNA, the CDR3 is TGTGCCAGCAGCTTAGCCAGGGGGTCCTTTCGTTACGAGCAGTACTTC.

The CDR3 reads CASSPLPQGGKNTEAFF. DNA of the CDR3: TGTGCCAGCTCACCGCTGCCTCAGGGAGGAAAGAACACTGAAGCTTTCTTT. J is TRBJ1-1 and V is TRBV18; a weak D match, TRBD1 (5 bases). Between the trimmed V and J ends, which lost 3 bases and 1 base, there was a span of 18 bases. Germline CDR1 KGHSH, CDR2 LQKENI. There are 17 residues in the CDR3.

CDR3 amino acids: CASSYGGQETQYF. The CDR3 bases are TGTGCCAGCAGTTACGGCGGACAAGAGACCCAGTACTTC. The rearrangement links TRBV6-5 to TRBJ2-5; no firm D call. There are 13 residues in the CDR3. The V end was cut by 2 bases, the J end by 2 bases, with 6 bases between. Germline CDR1 and CDR2: MNHEY and SVGAGI.

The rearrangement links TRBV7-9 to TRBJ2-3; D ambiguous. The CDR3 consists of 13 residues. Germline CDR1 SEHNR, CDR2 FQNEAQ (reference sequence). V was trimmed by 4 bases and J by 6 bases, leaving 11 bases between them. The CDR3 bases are TGTGCCAGCAGCTATGATAGACTGGATACGCAGTATTTT. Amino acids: CASSYDRLDTQYF.

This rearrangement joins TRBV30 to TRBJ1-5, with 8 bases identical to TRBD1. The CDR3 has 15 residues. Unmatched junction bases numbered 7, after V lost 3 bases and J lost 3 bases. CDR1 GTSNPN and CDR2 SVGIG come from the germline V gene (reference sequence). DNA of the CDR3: TGTGCCTGGAGGGACGGACAGGGCTTCAATCAGCCCCAGCATTTT. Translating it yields CAWRDGQGFNQPQHF.

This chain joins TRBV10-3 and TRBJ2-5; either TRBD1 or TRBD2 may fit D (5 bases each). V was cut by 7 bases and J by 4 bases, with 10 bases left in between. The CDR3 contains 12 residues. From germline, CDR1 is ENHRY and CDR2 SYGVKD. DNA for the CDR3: TGTGCCATCAAAGGGGAGACAGAGACCCAGTACTTC. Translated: CAIKGETETQYF.

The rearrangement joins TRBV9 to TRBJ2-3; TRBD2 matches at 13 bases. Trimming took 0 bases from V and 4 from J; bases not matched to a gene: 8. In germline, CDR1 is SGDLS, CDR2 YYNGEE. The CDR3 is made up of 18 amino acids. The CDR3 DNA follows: TGTGCCAGCAGCGTAGATGTCGGGACTAGCGGGGTGGCAGATACGCAGTATTTT. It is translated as CASSVDVGTSGVADTQYF. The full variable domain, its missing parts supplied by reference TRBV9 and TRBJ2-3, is DSGVTQTPKHLITATGQRVTLRCSPRSGDLSVYWYQQSLDQGLQFLIQYYNGEERAKGNILERFSAQQFPDLHSELNLSSLELGDSALYFCASSVDVGTSGVADTQYFGPGTRLTVL.

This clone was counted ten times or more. The CDR3 here is CASSSGLFTGELFF. The CDR3 nucleotides are TGTGCCAGCAGTTCGGGACTTTTCACCGGGGAGCTGTTTTTT. The chain recombines TRBV27 with TRBJ2-2; weak D call: TRBD2 (6 bases). This CDR3 is 14 amino acids long. With 4 bases removed from V and 4 bases from J, the gap between germline ends came to 10 bases. The V gene's germline CDR1 is MNHEY and CDR2 SMNVEV (reference sequence).

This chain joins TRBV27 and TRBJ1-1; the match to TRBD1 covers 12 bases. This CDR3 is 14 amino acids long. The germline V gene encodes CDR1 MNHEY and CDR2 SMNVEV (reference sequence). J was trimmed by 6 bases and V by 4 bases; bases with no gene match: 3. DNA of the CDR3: TGTGCCAGCAGTTCCGGGACAGGGGGCCCTGAAGCTTTCTTT. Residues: CASSSGTGGPEAFF.

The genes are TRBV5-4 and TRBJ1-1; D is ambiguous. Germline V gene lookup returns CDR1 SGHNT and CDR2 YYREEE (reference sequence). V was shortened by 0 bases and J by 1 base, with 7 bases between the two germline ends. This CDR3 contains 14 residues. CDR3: CASSLGHSNTEAFF. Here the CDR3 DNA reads TGTGCCAGCAGCTTGGGACACTCGAACACTGAAGCTTTCTTT.

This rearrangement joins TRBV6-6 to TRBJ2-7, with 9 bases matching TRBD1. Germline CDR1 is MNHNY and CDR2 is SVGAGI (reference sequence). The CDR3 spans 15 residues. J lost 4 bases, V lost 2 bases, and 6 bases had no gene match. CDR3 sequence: CASSYHRDRDYEQYF. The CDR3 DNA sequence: TGTGCCAGCAGTTACCACCGGGACAGGGATTACGAGCAGTACTTC.

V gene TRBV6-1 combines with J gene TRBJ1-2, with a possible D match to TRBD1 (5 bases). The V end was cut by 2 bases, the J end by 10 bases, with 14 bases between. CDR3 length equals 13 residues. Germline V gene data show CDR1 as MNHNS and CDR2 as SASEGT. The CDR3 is CASSENVWGYYTF. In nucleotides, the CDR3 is TGTGCCAGCAGTGAAAACGTCTGGGGCTACTACACCTTC.

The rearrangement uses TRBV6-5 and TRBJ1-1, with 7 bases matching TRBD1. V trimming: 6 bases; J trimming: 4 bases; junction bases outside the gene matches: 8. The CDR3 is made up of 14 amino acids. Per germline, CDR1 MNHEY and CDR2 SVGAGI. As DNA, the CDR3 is TGTGCCAGCAGCCGAGACAGGGCGGGCACTGAAGCTTTCTTT. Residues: CASSRDRAGTEAFF.

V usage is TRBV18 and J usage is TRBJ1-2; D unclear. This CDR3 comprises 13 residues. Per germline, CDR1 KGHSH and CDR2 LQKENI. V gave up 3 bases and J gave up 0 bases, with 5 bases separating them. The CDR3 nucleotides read TGTGCCAGCTCACCGGGTTCTAACTATGGCTACACCTTC. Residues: CASSPGSNYGYTF.

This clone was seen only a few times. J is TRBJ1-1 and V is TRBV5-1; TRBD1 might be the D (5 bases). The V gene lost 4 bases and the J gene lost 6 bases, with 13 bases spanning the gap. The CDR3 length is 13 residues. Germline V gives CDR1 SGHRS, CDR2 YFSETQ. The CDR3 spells CASSQAGYPEAFF. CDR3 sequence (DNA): TGCGCCAGCAGCCAAGCAGGGTACCCTGAAGCTTTCTTT.

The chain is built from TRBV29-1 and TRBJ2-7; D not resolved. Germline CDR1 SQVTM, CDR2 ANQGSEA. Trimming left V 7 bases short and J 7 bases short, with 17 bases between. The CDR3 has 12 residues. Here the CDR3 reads CSGGHSAAEQYF. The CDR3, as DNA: TGCAGCGGTGGGCACAGCGCCGCGGAGCAGTACTTC.

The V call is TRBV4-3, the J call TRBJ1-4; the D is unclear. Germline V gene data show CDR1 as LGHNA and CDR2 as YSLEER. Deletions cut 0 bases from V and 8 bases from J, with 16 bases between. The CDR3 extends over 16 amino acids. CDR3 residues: CASSQDPRTYVEKLFF. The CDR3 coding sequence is TGCGCCAGCAGCCAAGATCCGCGGACTTACGTCGAAAAACTGTTTTTT.

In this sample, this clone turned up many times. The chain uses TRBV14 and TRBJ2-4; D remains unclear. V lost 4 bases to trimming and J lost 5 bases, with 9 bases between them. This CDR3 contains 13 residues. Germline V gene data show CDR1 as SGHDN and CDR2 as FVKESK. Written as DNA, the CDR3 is TGTGCCAGCAGCCCGAGTTCGGAAAACATTCAGTACTTC. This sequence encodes CASSPSSENIQYF.

CDR3 protein: CSVVPQGRDTQYF. CDR3 bases: TGCAGCGTTGTGCCCCAGGGACGAGATACGCAGTATTTT. V usage is TRBV29-1 and J usage is TRBJ2-3; D may be TRBD1 or TRBD2 (5 bases each). V shed 4 bases and J shed 5 bases, with 13 bases lying between them. This CDR3 has 13 residues. Germline loops: CDR1 SQVTM, CDR2 ANQGSEA.

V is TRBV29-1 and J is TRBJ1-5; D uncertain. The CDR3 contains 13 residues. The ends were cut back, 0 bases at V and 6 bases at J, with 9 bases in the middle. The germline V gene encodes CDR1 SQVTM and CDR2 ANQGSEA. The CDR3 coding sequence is TGCAGCGTTGAAGAAGATATGGGTCAGCCCCAGCATTTT. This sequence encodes CSVEEDMGQPQHF.

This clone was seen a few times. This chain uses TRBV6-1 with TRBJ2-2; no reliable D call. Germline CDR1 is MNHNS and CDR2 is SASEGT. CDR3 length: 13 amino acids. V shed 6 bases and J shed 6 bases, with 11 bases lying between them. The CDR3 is CASSDLPPGELFF. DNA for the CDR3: TGTGCCAGCAGCGACTTACCACCCGGGGAGCTGTTTTTT.

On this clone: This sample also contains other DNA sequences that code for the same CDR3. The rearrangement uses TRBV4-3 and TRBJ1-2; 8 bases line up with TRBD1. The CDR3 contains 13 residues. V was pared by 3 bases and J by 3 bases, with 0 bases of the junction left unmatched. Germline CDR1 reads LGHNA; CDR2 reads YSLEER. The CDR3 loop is CASSQDRDYGYTF. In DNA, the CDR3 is TGCGCCAGCAGCCAGGACAGGGACTATGGCTACACCTTC.

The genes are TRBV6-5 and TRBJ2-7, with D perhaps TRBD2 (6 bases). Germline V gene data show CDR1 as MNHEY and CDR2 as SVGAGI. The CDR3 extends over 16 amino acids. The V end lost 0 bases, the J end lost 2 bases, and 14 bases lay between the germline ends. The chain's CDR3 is CASSYSAGLTTYEQYF. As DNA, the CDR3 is TGTGCCAGCAGTTACTCGGCGGGACTCACAACCTACGAGCAGTACTTC.

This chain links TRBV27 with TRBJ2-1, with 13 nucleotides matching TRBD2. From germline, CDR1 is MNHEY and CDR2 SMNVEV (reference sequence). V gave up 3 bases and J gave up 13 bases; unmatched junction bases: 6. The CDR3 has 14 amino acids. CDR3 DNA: TGTGCCAGCAGTTTTGAGACTAGCGGGGGGAACCAGTTCTTC. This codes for CASSFETSGGNQFF.

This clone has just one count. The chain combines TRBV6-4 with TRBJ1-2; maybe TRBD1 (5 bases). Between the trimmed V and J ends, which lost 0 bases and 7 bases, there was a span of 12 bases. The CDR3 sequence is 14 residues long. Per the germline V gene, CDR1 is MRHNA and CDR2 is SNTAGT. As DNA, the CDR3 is TGTGCCAGCAGTGACTCGGGGGGACTAGTTGGCTACACCTTC. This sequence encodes CASSDSGGLVGYTF.

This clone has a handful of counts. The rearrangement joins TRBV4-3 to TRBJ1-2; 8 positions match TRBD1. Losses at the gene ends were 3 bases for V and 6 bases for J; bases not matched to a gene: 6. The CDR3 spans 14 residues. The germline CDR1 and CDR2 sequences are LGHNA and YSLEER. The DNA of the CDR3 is TGCGCCAGCAGCCAGGGACAGGTCTTTAATGGCTACACCTTC. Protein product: CASSQGQVFNGYTF.

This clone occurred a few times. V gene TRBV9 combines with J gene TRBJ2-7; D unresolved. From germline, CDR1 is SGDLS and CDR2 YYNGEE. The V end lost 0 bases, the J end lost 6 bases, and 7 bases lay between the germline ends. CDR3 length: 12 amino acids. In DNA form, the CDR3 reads TGTGCCAGCAGCGTAGAGGGTCGCGAGCAGTACTTC. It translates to CASSVEGREQYF.

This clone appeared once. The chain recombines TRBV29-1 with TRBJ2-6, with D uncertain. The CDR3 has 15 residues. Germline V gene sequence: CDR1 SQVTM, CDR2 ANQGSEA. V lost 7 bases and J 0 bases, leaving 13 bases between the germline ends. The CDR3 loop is CSGLLDGSGANVLTF. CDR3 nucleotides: TGCAGCGGACTGTTGGACGGCTCTGGGGCCAACGTCCTGACTTTC.

The CDR3 region has the DNA TGCAGCGTTGACGTCCTTGGCACCTCGGGGACTGAAGCTTTCTTT. This gives the protein CSVDVLGTSGTEAFF. The V and J genes are TRBV29-1 and TRBJ1-1; D is uncertain. Trimming took off 3 bases at V and 5 bases at J, with 19 bases between the two ends. Germline-derived CDR1 and CDR2 are SQVTM and ANQGSEA. The CDR3 covers 15 residues. Complete variable domain (other parts from reference TRBV29-1 and TRBJ1-1): SAVISQKPSRDICQRGTSLTIQCQVDSQVTMMFWYRQQPGQSLTLIATANQGSEATYESGFVIDKFPISRPNLTFSTLTVSNMSPEDSSIYLCSVDVLGTSGTEAFFGQGTRLTVV.

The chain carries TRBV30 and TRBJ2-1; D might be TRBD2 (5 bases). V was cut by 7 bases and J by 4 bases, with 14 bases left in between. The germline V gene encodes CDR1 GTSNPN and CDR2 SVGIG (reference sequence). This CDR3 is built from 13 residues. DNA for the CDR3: TGTGCCTACGACTCAAGACTATACAATGAGCAGTTCTTC. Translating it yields CAYDSRLYNEQFF.

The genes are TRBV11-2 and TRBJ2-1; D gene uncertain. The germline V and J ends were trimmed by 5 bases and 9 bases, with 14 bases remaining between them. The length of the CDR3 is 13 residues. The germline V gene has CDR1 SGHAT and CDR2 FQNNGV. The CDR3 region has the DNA TGTGCCAGCAGCCGCCTAGGCAGGACTGAGCAGTTCTTC. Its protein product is CASSRLGRTEQFF.